Sequencing of this T cell receptor (beta chain) was carried out in a study of blood T cell repertoires in COVID-19. Across the whole study: Samples came from the United States, Italy and Spain, spanning acute and convalescent COVID-19.

CDR1 and CDR2 from the germline V gene are LGHNA and YNFKEQ. CDR3 length equals 21 residues. Trimming at V came to 4 bases and at J to 3 bases, leaving 24 bases not matched to a gene. Profiled with immunoSEQ multiplex PCR; TCRdb holds only in-frame clones, not every one. The repertoire holds around 250,000 clones, 84% seen once, with 1.5% in the top ten. The sample comprised peripheral blood. V gene TRBV4-2 combines with J gene TRBJ2-5, with 9 bases lining up with TRBD1. This sequence originates from a woman aged 40 to 50 who had recovered from COVID-19. In DNA form, the CDR3 reads TGTGCCAGCAGCCCTCATACCCCCCTTCTTCGGACAGGGGACTCCAAAGAGACCCAGTACTTC. Its protein product is CASSPHTPLLRTGDSKETQYF.